This passage covers 10 T cell receptor beta chains from one sample sequenced in a study of T cell changes during pregnancy in multiple sclerosis. The table came from immunoSEQ multiplex PCR; TCRdb's copy has only in-frame clones and leaves some out. The sample holds about 84,000 clones, about 94% seen once. Sequencing used peripheral blood, obtained in the third trimester of pregnancy. These receptors were taken from a female donor with multiple sclerosis, enrolled in a pregnancy study.

This chain connects TRBV15 to TRBJ2-1; a weak D match, TRBD2 (6 bases). There are 11 residues in the CDR3. CDR1 and CDR2 from the germline V gene are LNHNV and YYDKDF (reference sequence). The germline V and J ends were trimmed by 10 bases and 8 bases, with 12 bases remaining between them. The CDR3 reads CASGTDHEQFF. The CDR3 DNA follows: TGTGCCAGCGGGACTGACCATGAGCAGTTCTTC.

The rearrangement uses TRBV6-5 and TRBJ1-1; weak D call: TRBD1 (5 bases). Germline-derived CDR1 and CDR2 are MNHEY and SVGAGI. The CDR3 is 15 amino acids. Trimming left V 6 bases short and J 0 bases short, with 14 bases between. CDR3 in DNA: TGTGCCAGCAGCCGTGCGAGACAGATGAACACTGAAGCTTTCTTT. Residues: CASSRARQMNTEAFF.

In DNA, the CDR3 is TGTGCCAGTTCAAAAGACAGGGAATATTCTAACAATGAGCAGTTCTTC. It is translated as CASSKDREYSNNEQFF. The J gene is TRBJ2-1, the V gene TRBV19; 7 bases are a match to TRBD1. Trimming removed 8 bases from V and 5 bases from J; junction bases left unmatched: 15. Germline assignment: CDR1 LNHDA and CDR2 SQIVND (reference sequence). The CDR3 is 16 amino acids.

A note on this clone: Relative to the germline gene, one junction end is altered; a read error may explain this. The chain links TRBV7-7 to TRBJ2-7; D is unclear. There are 15 residues in the CDR3. In germline, CDR1 is SSHAT, CDR2 FNYEAQ (reference sequence). The DNA for the CDR3 is TGTGCTAGCAGCTTAGGGTGGCAGGAAAACGACGAGCAGTACTTC. Its translation: CASSLGWQENDEQYF. Looking up the rest from reference TRBV7-7 and TRBJ2-7 gives the full variable domain: GAGVSQSPRYKVTKRGQDVTLRCDPISSHATLYWYQQALGQGPEFLTYFNYEAQPDKSGLPSDRFSAERPEGSISTLTIQRTEQRDSAMYRCASSLGWQENDEQYFGPGTRLTVT.

The CDR3 region has the DNA TGTGCCAGCAGCCCCCCTGGCGGGGCAATCTTAAATGAGCAGTTCTTC. As protein: CASSPPGGAILNEQFF. The chain is built from TRBV5-8 and TRBJ2-1, with D possibly TRBD2 on 6 matching bases. V lost 4 bases and J 7 bases, leaving 21 bases between the germline ends. The CDR3 contains 16 residues. In germline, CDR1 is SGHTS, CDR2 YDEGEE.

In DNA form, the CDR3 reads TGTGCCAGCAGCGTAGCCGGGGGGGGGAATGAGCAGTTCTTC. Protein: CASSVAGGGNEQFF. J is TRBJ2-1 and V is TRBV9; 8 nucleotides align to TRBD2. The CDR3 loop spans 14 amino acids. Trimming took 0 bases from V and 7 from J; bases not matched to a gene: 3. Germline lookup yields CDR1 SGDLS and CDR2 YYNGEE.

The V gene is TRBV6-5, the J gene TRBJ1-1; TRBD1 matches 9 bases. The CDR3 has 14 residues. Unmatched junction bases numbered 6, after V lost 2 bases and J lost 8 bases. Germline CDR1 is MNHEY and CDR2 is SVGAGI. The chain's CDR3 is CASSYRGTGTEAFF. The CDR3 DNA sequence: TGTGCCAGCAGTTACCGCGGGACAGGGACCGAAGCTTTCTTT.

The genes are TRBV5-1 and TRBJ1-1; unclear D gene. V was cut by 4 bases and J by 1 base, with 11 bases left in between. CDR1 SGHRS and CDR2 YFSETQ come from the germline V gene. The CDR3 spans 14 residues. The CDR3 sequence: CASSLRRGNTEAFF. The CDR3 region has the DNA TGCGCCAGCAGCCTCCGACGGGGGAACACTGAAGCTTTCTTT.

The chain employs TRBV2 and TRBJ1-2; tentatively, D is TRBD1 (5 bases). Trimming stripped 6 bases from V and 3 bases from J, with 17 bases between. CDR1 is SNHLY, CDR2 FYNNEI, per germline. The CDR3 totals 15 residues. The CDR3 is CASRHPGGEDYGYTF. The CDR3, as DNA: TGTGCCAGCAGGCACCCGGGGGGGGAAGACTATGGCTACACCTTC. The entire variable domain, with the rest obtained from reference TRBV2 and TRBJ1-2, is as follows: EPEVTQTPSHQVTQMGQEVILRCVPISNHLYFYWYRQILGQKVEFLVSFYNNEISEKSEIFDDQFSVERPDGSNFTLKIRSTKLEDSAMYFCASRHPGGEDYGYTFGSGTRLTVV.

The CDR3 bases are TGCGCCAGCAGCCGACTGGATGGGGAGAGGGGAGGTGGCTACACCTTC. Protein product: CASSRLDGERGGGYTF. The chain recombines TRBV5-1 with TRBJ1-2; D is perhaps TRBD1 (5 bases). Germline V CDR1 and CDR2: SGHRS, YFSETQ. The CDR3 consists of 16 residues. Deletions cut 4 bases from V and 7 bases from J, with 23 bases between.